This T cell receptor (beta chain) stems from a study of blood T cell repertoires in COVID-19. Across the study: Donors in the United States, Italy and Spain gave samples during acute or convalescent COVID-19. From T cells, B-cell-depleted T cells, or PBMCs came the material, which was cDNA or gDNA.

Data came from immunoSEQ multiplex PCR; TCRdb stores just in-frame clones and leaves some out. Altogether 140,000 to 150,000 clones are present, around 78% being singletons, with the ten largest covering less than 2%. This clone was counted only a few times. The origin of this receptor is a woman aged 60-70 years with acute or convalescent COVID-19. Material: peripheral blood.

The CDR3 sequence is CASSVDPGESGNTIYF. CDR3 DNA sequence: TGTGCCAGCAGCGTAGATCCTGGAGAATCTGGAAACACCATATATTTT. The V and J genes are TRBV9 and TRBJ1-3, with D unclear. There are 16 residues in the CDR3. Germline V CDR1 and CDR2: SGDLS, YYNGEE. Trimming removed 0 bases at V and 1 base at J, with 11 bases between.